A selection of T cell receptor beta chains follows, all from one sample in a study of T cells in Graves' hyperthyroidism and ophthalmopathy. One entry per CDR3 protein, called by TCRdb with MiXCR from the multiplex PCR reads. The sample lists hundreds of thousands of distinct CDR3 sequences; around 24% were seen once. The sequenced sample was blood. These receptors were collected from a woman younger than 45 with Graves' ophthalmopathy. CDR3s include the opening cysteine and the closing phenylalanine or tryptophan. Fields, in order: V gene, J gene, clone size, D gene, CDR3 DNA, CDR3 protein. The D gene is left open where the match is weak. Clone size appears in some rows only: once, few, many, or a class for an expanded clone.

TRBV20-1	TRBJ2-7	many	.	TGCAGTGCTTGGGGACCCAACTACGAGCAGTACTTC	CSAWGPNYEQYF
TRBV7-2	TRBJ2-7	many	.	TGTGCCAGCAGCTTATATGAGGGCTCATACGAGCAGTACTTC	CASSLYEGSYEQYF
TRBV6-1	TRBJ2-5	many	TRBD1	TGTGCCAGCAGTGGGGACAGGGGATGGGGGGAACAAGAGACCCAGTACTTC	CASSGDRGWGEQETQYF
TRBV7-9	TRBJ2-2	few	.	TGTGCCAGCAGCTTGCTACAGGGTGCCGGGGAGCTGTTTTTT	CASSLLQGAGELFF
TRBV7-3	TRBJ2-2	many	.	TGTGCCAGCAGCTCCGAAAGCGGGGAGCTGTTTTTT	CASSSESGELFF
TRBV5-1	TRBJ2-2	few	TRBD1	TGCGCCAGCGGGACAGGAACCACCGGGGAGCTGTTTTTT	CASGTGTTGELFF
TRBV30	TRBJ1-1	.	.	TGTGCCTGGAATAACCATATGAACACTGAAGCTTTCTTT	CAWNNHMNTEAFF
TRBV6-1	TRBJ1-1	many	TRBD1	TGTGCCAGCAGTGGTCAAGCTCGGACAGGTCACACTGAAGCTTTCTTT	CASSGQARTGHTEAFF
TRBV7-8	TRBJ2-5	.	TRBD2	TGTGCCAGCAGCTTCGATAGCGGGCAAGAGACCCAGTACTTC	CASSFDSGQETQYF
TRBV6-2/TRBV6-3	TRBJ2-2	many	.	TGTGCCAGCACGGCCACCGGGGAGCTGTTTTTT	CASTATGELFF
TRBV19	TRBJ2-7	few	TRBD2	TGTGCCAGTAGTAGAAGACTAGCGGGAGAGTACGAGCAGTACTTC	CASSRRLAGEYEQYF
TRBV7-2	TRBJ1-6	many	.	TGTGCCAGCAGCTTAGGTTCAGGTGTTAATTCACCCCTCCACTTT	CASSLGSGVNSPLHF
TRBV18	TRBJ1-1	.	.	TGTGCCAGCTCACCTACGACAGAACATGAAGCTTTCTTT	CASSPTTEHEAFF
TRBV4-1	TRBJ1-6	.	TRBD1	TGCGCCAGAACAGGGGCAATCAATTCACCCCTCCACTTT	CARTGAINSPLHF
TRBV6-2/TRBV6-3	TRBJ2-7	.	.	TGTGCCAGCAGTTCATCGAATTTTCTGCCGAACTACGAGCAGTACTTC	CASSSSNFLPNYEQYF
TRBV20-1	TRBJ1-5	.	.	TGCAGTGCTAGAGCGACAGTGTATAGCAATCAGCCCCAGCATTTT	CSARATVYSNQPQHF
TRBV4-2	TRBJ2-7	.	.	TGTGCCAGCAGCCTGACACCCCAGGAGCAGTACTTC	CASSLTPQEQYF
TRBV7-2	TRBJ1-2	many	TRBD1	TGTGCCAGCAGTTGGGACAGGACCTCCTATGGCTACACCTTC	CASSWDRTSYGYTF
TRBV29-1	TRBJ2-5	.	.	TGCAGCGTTGAATACGGGGACACCCAAGAGACCCAGTACTTC	CSVEYGDTQETQYF
TRBV27	TRBJ2-5	many	.	TGTGCCAGCAGTTTGGGAATATGGGAGACCCAGTACTTC	CASSLGIWETQYF
TRBV6-1	TRBJ2-7	.	.	TGTGCCAGCAGTGAAGATCCGGGGGCTCCCTACGAGCAGTACTTC	CASSEDPGAPYEQYF
TRBV7-2	TRBJ2-7	.	.	TGTGCCAGCAGCTTTGGCCGCTACGAGCAGTACTTC	CASSFGRYEQYF
TRBV20-1	TRBJ2-7	few	.	TGCAGTGCTAAGAGGGGAGAGTCCTACGAGCAGTACTTC	CSAKRGESYEQYF
TRBV6-5	TRBJ1-2	few	.	TGTGCCAGCAGCTACGGACACACTAACTATGGCTACACCTTC	CASSYGHTNYGYTF
TRBV6-1	TRBJ1-2	.	.	TGTGCCAGCAGTGAAACAGGCGCCCATGGCGCATATGCTGGCTACACCTTC	CASSETGAHGAYAGYTF
TRBV29-1	TRBJ2-5	.	TRBD2	TGCAGCGCACCGAGGGCTAGCGGGGGGGCCTCAGAGACCCAGTACTTC	CSAPRASGGASETQYF
TRBV6-5	TRBJ2-7	many	.	TGTGCCAGCAGTTACGACACTATCTCCTACGAGCAGTACTTC	CASSYDTISYEQYF
TRBV29-1	TRBJ1-1	many	.	TGCAGCGTTGAAAACCCAGGGGCCACTGAAGCTTTCTTT	CSVENPGATEAFF
TRBV6-5	TRBJ2-2	.	.	TGTGCCAGCAGTTACTCGACTAGGTTCACCGGGGAGCTGTTTTTT	CASSYSTRFTGELFF
TRBV12-3/TRBV12-4	TRBJ1-1	many	.	TGTGCCAGCAGCCTTAGTATTAACACTGAAGCTCTCTTT	CASSLSINTEALF
TRBV24-1	TRBJ2-7	many	.	TGTGCCACCAGTGATTCGACTGAAGGGAACTACGAGCAGTACTTC	CATSDSTEGNYEQYF
TRBV12-3/TRBV12-4	TRBJ2-7	many	TRBD2	TGTGCCAGCAGTGGGACTAGAGGCGAGCAGTACTTC	CASSGTRGEQYF
TRBV4-1	TRBJ2-7	.	TRBD2	TGCGCCAGCAGCCTCACACCCCATAGCGGGAGTTGGTACGAGCAGTACTTC	CASSLTPHSGSWYEQYF
TRBV10-3	TRBJ2-2	.	.	TGTGCCATCATCAGAGAAGACACCGGGGAGCTGTTTTTT	CAIIREDTGELFF
TRBV28	TRBJ2-7	.	TRBD2	TGTGCCAGCAGCTCCGGGGGACTAGCGGGAGGGAAATACGAGCAGTACTTC	CASSSGGLAGGKYEQYF
TRBV6-1	TRBJ1-1	many	.	TGTGCCAGGTCGGGGCCACGGAAGAACACTGAAGCTTTCTTT	CARSGPRKNTEAFF